This T cell receptor (beta chain) appears in the sequencing data of a study of CD8+ T cells in alopecia areata. The authors extracted RNA and reverse transcribed it into cDNA as the sequencing template. Measured with immunoSEQ multiplex PCR; TCRdb has only the in-frame clones, and not every one. This table has roughly 150,000 clones, 50% to 65% appearing once. The CDR3 is 14 amino acids. V dropped 0 bases and J dropped 3 bases, with 6 bases sitting between them. The V gene's germline CDR1 is MNHEY and CDR2 SVGAGI. As for treatment: oral pan-JAK inhibitor, 5-10 mg twice daily. It was from alopecia areata patients that lesional scalp punch biopsies and peripheral blood were collected. Study results and caveats: For lesional scalp, especially alopecia totalis/universalis, clonality was higher than in normal scalp. The study found tofacitinib significantly decreased scalp clonality and expanded CD8+ clones among the top 100.

Details on this clone: Antigen unknown.

This chain connects TRBV6-5 to TRBJ1-5; D is undetermined. The receptor was derived from a human donor with alopecia areata. This sample comprised CD8+ T cells sorted from blood, obtained at week 4, from a patient treated with tofacitinib. The CDR3, as DNA: TGTGCCAGCAGTTACTCGGGAGACAATCAGCCCCAGCATTTT. Amino acid sequence: CASSYSGDNQPQHF.